This passage covers 7 T cell receptor beta chains from one sample sequenced in a study of blood T cell repertoires in COVID-19. Here immunoSEQ multiplex PCR was the method, and the copy in TCRdb shows in-frame clones only, minus some. The table lists 350,000 to 400,000 clones, more than 70% of them singletons. Sequencing was carried out using peripheral blood. Every receptor here comes from a woman in her 30s with COVID-19, enrolled during active disease.

The chain couples TRBV2 to TRBJ1-3; 8 nucleotides align to TRBD1. V lost 7 bases, J lost 3 bases, and 5 bases stayed unmatched. The germline V gene encodes CDR1 SNHLY and CDR2 FYNNEI. The CDR3 sequence is 14 residues long. CDR3 in amino acids: CASTTDRVGNTIYF. CDR3 bases: TGTGCCAGCACTACGGACAGGGTTGGAAACACCATATATTTT.

The rearrangement links TRBV28 to TRBJ1-2; tentatively, D is TRBD1 (5 bases). This CDR3 has 14 amino acids. Germline values: CDR1 MDHEN, CDR2 SYDVKM. V dropped 6 bases and J dropped 6 bases, with 17 bases sitting between them. DNA of the CDR3: TGTGCCAGCAGCCTACCAGGGTTAATGCATGGCTACACCTTC. It specifies CASSLPGLMHGYTF.

The chain couples TRBV19 to TRBJ2-5, with 8 bases matching TRBD1. Germline V CDR1 and CDR2: LNHDA, SQIVND (reference sequence). The V and J ends lost 5 bases and 1 base, in that order; junction bases with no gene match: 9. The CDR3 is 16 residues long. The CDR3 is CASSVFGTGIQETQYF. As DNA, the CDR3 is TGTGCCAGTAGTGTATTCGGGACAGGAATCCAAGAGACCCAGTACTTC.

The genes are TRBV10-3 and TRBJ2-7; 8 bases map to TRBD1. CDR3 length: 15 residues. The V segment lost 2 bases and the J segment 2 bases; nucleotides outside the gene matches: 5. CDR1 and CDR2 (germline): ENHRY, SYGVKD. CDR3 nucleotides: TGTGCCATCAGTGAGGGGACAGGACCACCCTACGAGCAGTACTTC. This codes for CAISEGTGPPYEQYF.

This chain joins TRBV5-1 and TRBJ2-2; D ambiguous. This CDR3 spans 16 amino acids. CDR1 and CDR2 (germline): SGHRS, YFSETQ. The germline V and J ends were trimmed by 1 base and 3 bases, with 13 bases remaining between them. The CDR3: CASSLRSTRDTGELFF. CDR3 in DNA: TGCGCCAGCAGCTTGCGGAGTACCCGGGACACCGGGGAGCTGTTTTTT.

The chain uses TRBV6-2 or TRBV6-3 and TRBJ2-7, with TRBD2 matching 8 bases. Trimming at V came to 2 bases and at J to 7 bases, leaving 4 bases not matched to a gene. The CDR3 extends over 13 amino acids. Germline values: CDR1 MNHEY, CDR2 SVGEGT. The CDR3, as DNA: TGTGCCAGCAGTTACGAGCGGGGGTTTGAGCAGTACTTC. Translating it yields CASSYERGFEQYF.

The chain joins TRBV5-6 to TRBJ1-5, with 8 bases lining up with TRBD1. V lost 4 bases and J lost 5; bases outside the gene matches: 14. The length of the CDR3 is 17 residues. The germline gives CDR1 SGHDT, CDR2 YYEEEE. As DNA, the CDR3 is TGTGCCAGCAGCCCCTCGTGGCAGGGGGCTTCGTATCAGCCCCAGCATTTT. Protein sequence: CASSPSWQGASYQPQHF.